This TCR beta chain was observed in a study of blood T cells in healthy people across ages. The V end lost 4 bases, the J end lost 2 bases, and 12 bases lay between the germline ends. In germline, CDR1 is SQVTM, CDR2 ANQGSEA. The CDR3 runs to 13 residues. The use of a sample-barcoded 5' primer and a J-beta primer mix characterized a second PCR of roughly 7 to 11 cycles. TCRdb re-called the 5' RACE reads with MiXCR, one entry per CDR3 protein. The data contain about 640,000 distinct CDR3 sequences, less than 35% of them singletons. Sequenced sample: blood. The TCR was taken from a woman of 80 years or more in good health. The chain recombines TRBV29-1 with TRBJ2-7, with D unclear. CDR3 sequence: CSVVRSLTYEQYF. The CDR3 nucleotides read TGCAGCGTTGTTCGGTCTCTAACCTACGAGCAGTACTTC.